The source of this T cell receptor beta chain is a study of shared clonotypes between healthy human individuals (dated by TCRdb to 2020 to 2021). For context, the study as a whole: A few men and a couple of women, aged 18 to 49 years, made up the cohort. Libraries were prepared and TCR repertoires were sequenced by different laboratories using diverse techniques, in order to increase sequencing depth and limit assay-specific biases. Leukapheresis yielded between about 0.94 and 8.9 billion PBMCs per donor. The study deeply sequenced blood TCR repertoires of about 5 healthy adults to estimate repertoire size and the extent of clonotype sharing between individuals. Broader findings and caveats from the paper: Sampling was restricted to blood, and TCR repertoires in tissue are likely to differ from TCR repertoires in blood. Pairwise subsampling led to the expectation that sequencing depth would affect the degree of clonotype sharing among donors. The genetic and exposure-history diversity represented was limited by the small number of donors.

With respect to this clone: Its antigen is unknown. Base qualities are missing; no much larger clone stands one base away.

The donors were healthy, HIV-negative adults who had no recently reported acute infections or vaccinations. All donors were Caucasian adults living in Nashville, Tennessee, USA. In the unsorted samples, 85 million to 100 million PBMCs were counted, and genomic DNA was extracted using the QIAamp DNA Blood Mini kit. Blood was collected by leukapheresis, and PBMCs were isolated by Ficoll-Histopaque density gradient centrifugation and then cryopreserved in liquid nitrogen vapor phase. TCR CDR3 regions were amplified from genomic DNA by multiplex PCR using the deep immunoSEQ assay. For each cell subset, the extracted genomic DNA was distributed evenly across all wells of several immunoSEQ 96-well plates, and each plate served as one replicate. Each replicate PCR for unsorted PBMC received approximately 300 ng genomic DNA, equal to 30,000 to 35,000 T cell genomes. Unsorted PBMC genomic DNA was sequenced across ten immunoSEQ deep assay plates. The purified libraries were quantified using a Qubit 3.0 fluorometer, sized with a Bioanalyzer 2100, and then quantified again using the KAPA Library Quantification kit. Every immunoSEQ 96-well plate was sequenced on a dedicated single-read 150-cycle Illumina NextSeq 550 flow cell. Per the authors' processing: Because the immunoSEQ output held only junctional sequences and lacked quality scores, the filtering could not match the filtering applied to full-length reads. To assign V/J genes and CDR3, sequences were annotated against IMGT germline references using PyIR, a Python wrapper for IgBLAST v1.9. Any read was removed if the V/J assignment was weak (E-value above 1e-6), the CDR3 was missing, or the read contained stop codons, out-of-frame junctions, or ambiguous translated residues. A V3J clonotype was defined by an identical inferred V gene, J gene, and CDR3 amino acid sequence. To compute the percentage overlap between repertoires, the number of shared unique clonotypes was divided by the size of the smaller repertoire. Richness of each repertoire was evaluated using RTK rarefaction, the Chao1 estimator, and Recon v2.1 estimates of unobserved clonotypes. The clones in this table, taken by TCRdb from immuneACCESS, are in-frame only. Not every clone is retained; where verified, under half of the shortfall comes from an unresolved V gene, and the cause of the rest is unknown. V and J calls and clone size are those listed in that table; D and trimming were worked out from the DNA. The sample table contains about 520,000 clones; only one count was recorded for about 78% of them. More than 10% of the sample is in the top ten clones.

The CDR3 covers 18 residues, taking in both the cysteine and the phenylalanine. Only the CDR3 part of the read is kept: 54 bases, read in frame from the first base. For this chain, trimming is 4 bases at the V end and 1 base at the J end, and the number of junction bases without a gene match is 5. CDR1 and CDR2 (ENHRY, SYGVKD) derive from the germline V gene. The chain employs TRBV10-3 and TRBJ2-2; 14 nucleotides in the junction match TRBD2. The source is a woman aged 40 to 49 in good health. Some clones in this sample may be carry-over from other donors' samples. Sequences were obtained from PBMCs. The nucleotides are TGTGCCATCAGTGGGACTAGCGGGAGGCCCCTGAACACCGGGGAGCTGTTTTTT. It translates as CAISGTSGRPLNTGELFF.